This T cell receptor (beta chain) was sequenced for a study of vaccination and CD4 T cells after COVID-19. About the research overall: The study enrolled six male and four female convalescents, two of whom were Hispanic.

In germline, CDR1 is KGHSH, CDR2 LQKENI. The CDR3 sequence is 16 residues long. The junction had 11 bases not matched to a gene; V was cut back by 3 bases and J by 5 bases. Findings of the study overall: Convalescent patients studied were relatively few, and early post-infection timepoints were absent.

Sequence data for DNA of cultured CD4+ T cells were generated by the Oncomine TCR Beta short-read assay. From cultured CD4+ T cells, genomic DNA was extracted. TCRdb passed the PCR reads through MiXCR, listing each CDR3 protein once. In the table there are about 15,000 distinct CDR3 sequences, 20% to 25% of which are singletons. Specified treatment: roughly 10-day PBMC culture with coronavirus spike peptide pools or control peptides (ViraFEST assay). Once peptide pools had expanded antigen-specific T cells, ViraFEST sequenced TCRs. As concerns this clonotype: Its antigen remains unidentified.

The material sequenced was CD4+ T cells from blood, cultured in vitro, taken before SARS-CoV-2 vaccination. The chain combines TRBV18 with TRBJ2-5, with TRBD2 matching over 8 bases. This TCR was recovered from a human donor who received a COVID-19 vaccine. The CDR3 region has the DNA TGTGCCAGCTCACCGGGGACTAGATTACGTGCGGAGACCCAGTACTTC. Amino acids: CASSPGTRLRAETQYF. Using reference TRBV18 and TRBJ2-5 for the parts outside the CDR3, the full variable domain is NAGVMQNPRHLVRRRGQEARLRCSPMKGHSHVYWYRQLPEEGLKFMVYLQKENIIDESGMPKERFSAEFPKEGPSILRIQQVVRGDSAAYFCASSPGTRLRAETQYFGPGTRLLVL.